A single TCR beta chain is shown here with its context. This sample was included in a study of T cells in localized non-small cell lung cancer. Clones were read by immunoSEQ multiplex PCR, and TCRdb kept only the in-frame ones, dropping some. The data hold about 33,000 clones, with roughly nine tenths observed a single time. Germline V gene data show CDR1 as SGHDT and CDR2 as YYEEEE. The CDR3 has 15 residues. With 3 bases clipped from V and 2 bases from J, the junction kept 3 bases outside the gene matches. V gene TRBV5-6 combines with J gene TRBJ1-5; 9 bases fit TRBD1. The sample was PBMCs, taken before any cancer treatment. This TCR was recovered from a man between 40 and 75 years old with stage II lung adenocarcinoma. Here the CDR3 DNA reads TGTGCCAGCAGCTGGACAGGGGAGGGCAATCAGCCCCAGCATTTT. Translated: CASSWTGEGNQPQHF.